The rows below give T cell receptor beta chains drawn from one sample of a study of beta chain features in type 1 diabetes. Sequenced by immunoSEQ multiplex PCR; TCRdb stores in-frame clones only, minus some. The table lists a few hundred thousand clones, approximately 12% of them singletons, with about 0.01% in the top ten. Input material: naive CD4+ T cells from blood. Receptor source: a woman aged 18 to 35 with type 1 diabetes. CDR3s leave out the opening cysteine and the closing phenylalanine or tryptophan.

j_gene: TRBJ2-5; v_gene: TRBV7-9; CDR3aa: ASSFLAGAYQETQY
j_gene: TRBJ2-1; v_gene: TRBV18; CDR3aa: ASSPVLARGVLDEQF
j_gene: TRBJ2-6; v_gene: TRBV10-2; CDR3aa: ASRPPSSGFSGANVLT
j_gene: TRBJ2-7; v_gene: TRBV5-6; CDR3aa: ASSLDGRTNSYEQY
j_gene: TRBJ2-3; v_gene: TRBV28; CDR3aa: ASRGGAASTDTQY
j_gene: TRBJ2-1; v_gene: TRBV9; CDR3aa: ASSTPRETAENNEQF
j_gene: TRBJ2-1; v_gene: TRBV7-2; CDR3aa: ASSLSGGRTNEQF
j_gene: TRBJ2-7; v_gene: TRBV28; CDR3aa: ASTHSAREQY
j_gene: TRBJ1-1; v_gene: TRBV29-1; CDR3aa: SVLMNSMNTEAF
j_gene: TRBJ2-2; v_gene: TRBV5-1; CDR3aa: ASYRGLPNTGELF
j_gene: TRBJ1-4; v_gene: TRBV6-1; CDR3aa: ASIYRGQGEKLF
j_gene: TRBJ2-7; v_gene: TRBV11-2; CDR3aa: ASRKTGGVIYEQY
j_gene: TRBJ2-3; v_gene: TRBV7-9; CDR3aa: ATQRDREADTQY
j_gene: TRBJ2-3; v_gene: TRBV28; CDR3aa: ASSNRDTQY
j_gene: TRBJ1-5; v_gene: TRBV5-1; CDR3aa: ASSLGSGSNQPQH
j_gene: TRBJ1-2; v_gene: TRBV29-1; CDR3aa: SVGGGGYGYT
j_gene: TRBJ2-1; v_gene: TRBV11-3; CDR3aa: ASSLEGTGSYEQF
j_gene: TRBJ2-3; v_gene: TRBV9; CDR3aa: ASSVGSGAEY
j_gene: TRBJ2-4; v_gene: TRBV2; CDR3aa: ASTDPGGRYIQY
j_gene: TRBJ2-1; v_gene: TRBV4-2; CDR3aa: ASSQELAVYNEQF
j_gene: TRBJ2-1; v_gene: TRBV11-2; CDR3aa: ASSLGQYNEQF
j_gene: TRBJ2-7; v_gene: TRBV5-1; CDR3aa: ASSFQSREGEQY
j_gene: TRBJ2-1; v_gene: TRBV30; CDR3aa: AWSDTGTSGIGNEQF
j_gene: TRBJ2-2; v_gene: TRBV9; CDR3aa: ASSVGGKGELF
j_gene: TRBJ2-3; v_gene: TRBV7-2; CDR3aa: ASSPKAGLAGGDTQY
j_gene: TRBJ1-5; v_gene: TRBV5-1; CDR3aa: ASSSGTGGSNQPQH
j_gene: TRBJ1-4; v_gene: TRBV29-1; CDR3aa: SVGRGQGNEKLF
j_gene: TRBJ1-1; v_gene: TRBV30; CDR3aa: ASTGGWPGQRNTEAF
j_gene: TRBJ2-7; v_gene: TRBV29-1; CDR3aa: SVAQPGDEQY
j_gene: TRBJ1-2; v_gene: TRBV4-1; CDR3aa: ASSRGDYGYT
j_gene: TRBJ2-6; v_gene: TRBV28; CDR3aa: ASSLLGVVGSSGANVLT
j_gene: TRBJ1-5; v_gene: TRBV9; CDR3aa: ASSVGPGGRAQH
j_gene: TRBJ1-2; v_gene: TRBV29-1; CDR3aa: SVGGTGDYGYT
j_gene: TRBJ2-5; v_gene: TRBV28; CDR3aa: ASSPGGTGGVETQY
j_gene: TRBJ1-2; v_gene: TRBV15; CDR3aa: ATSQETGVGYGYT
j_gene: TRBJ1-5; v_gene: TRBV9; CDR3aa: ASSRQGIGNQPQH
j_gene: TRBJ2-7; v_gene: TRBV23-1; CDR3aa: ATGRQGRSYEQY
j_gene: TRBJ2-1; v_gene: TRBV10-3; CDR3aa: AISEWKGLAYNEQF
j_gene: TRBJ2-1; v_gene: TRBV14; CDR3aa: ASSHDRVIQF
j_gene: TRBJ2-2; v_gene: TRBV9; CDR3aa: ASSGSGTFTGELF
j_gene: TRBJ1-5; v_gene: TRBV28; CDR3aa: ASSFGVAQPQH
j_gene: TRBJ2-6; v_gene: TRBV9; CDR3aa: ASNRGGFSSGANVLT